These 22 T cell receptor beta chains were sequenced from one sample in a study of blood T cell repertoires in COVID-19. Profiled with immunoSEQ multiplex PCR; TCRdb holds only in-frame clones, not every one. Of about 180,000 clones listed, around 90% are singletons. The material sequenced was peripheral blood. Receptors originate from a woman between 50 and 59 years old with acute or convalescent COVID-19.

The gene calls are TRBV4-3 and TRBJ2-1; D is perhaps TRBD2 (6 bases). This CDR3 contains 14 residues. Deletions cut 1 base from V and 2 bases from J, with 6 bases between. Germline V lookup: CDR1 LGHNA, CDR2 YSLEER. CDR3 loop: CASSQGTTYNEQFF. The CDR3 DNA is TGCGCCAGCAGCCAAGGGACTACCTACAATGAGCAGTTCTTC.

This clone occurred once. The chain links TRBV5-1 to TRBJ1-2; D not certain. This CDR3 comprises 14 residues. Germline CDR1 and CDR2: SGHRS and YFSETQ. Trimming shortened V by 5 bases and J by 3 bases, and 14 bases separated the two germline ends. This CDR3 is CASRKLDSYYGYTF. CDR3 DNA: TGCGCCAGCAGGAAACTGGACTCCTACTATGGCTACACCTTC.

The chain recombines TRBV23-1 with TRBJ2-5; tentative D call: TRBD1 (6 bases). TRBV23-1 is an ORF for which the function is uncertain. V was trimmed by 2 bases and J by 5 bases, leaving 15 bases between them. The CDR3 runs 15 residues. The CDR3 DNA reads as TGCGCCAGCAGTCAAACAGGACAGTTTACCGAGACCCAGTACTTC. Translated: CASSQTGQFTETQYF.

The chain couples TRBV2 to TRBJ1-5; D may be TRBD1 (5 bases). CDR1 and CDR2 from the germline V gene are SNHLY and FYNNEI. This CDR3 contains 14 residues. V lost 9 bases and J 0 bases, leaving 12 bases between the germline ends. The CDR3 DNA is TGTGCCAGGGCGGGGGTGGATAGCAATCAGCCCCAGCATTTT. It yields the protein CARAGVDSNQPQHF. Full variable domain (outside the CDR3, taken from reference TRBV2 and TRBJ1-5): EPEVTQTPSHQVTQMGQEVILRCVPISNHLYFYWYRQILGQKVEFLVSFYNNEISEKSEIFDDQFSVERPDGSNFTLKIRSTKLEDSAMYFCARAGVDSNQPQHFGDGTRLSIL.

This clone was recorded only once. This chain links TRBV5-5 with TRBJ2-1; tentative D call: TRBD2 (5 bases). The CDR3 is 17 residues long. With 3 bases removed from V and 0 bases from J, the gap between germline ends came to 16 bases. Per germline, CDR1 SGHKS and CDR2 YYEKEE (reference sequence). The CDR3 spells CASSSRDPIYSYNEQFF. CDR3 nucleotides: TGTGCCAGCAGCTCACGGGATCCTATTTACTCCTACAATGAGCAGTTCTTC.

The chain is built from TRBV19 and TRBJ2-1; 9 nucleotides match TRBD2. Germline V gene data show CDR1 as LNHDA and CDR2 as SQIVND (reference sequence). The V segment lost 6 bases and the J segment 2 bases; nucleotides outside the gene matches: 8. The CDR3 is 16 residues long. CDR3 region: CASRLDLAGPYNEQFF. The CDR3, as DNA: TGTGCCAGTAGGCTAGACCTAGCGGGGCCCTACAATGAGCAGTTCTTC. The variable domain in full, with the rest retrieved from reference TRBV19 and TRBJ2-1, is DGGITQSPKYLFRKEGQNVTLSCEQNLNHDAMYWYRQDPGQGLRLIYYSQIVNDFQKGDIAEGYSVSREKKESFPLTVTSAQKNPTAFYLCASRLDLAGPYNEQFFGPGTRLTVL.

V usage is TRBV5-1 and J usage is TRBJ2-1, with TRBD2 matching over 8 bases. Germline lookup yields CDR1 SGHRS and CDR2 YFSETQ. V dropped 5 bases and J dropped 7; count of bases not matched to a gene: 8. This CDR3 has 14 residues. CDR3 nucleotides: TGCGCCAGCAGACGGGGGGGCGAGGTGAATGAGCAGTTCTTC. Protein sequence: CASRRGGEVNEQFF.

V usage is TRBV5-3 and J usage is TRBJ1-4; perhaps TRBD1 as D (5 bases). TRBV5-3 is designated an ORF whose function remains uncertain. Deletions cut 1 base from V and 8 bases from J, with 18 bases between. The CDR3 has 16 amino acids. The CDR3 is CARSLRRTGDGEKLFF. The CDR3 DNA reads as TGTGCCAGAAGCTTGAGGCGTACGGGGGATGGAGAAAAACTGTTTTTT.

CDR3 sequence (DNA): TGCAGCGTTCGGGACAGGGAAAGCTACGAGCAGTACTTC. Its protein is CSVRDRESYEQYF. The chain combines TRBV29-1 with TRBJ2-7, with 9 bases fitting TRBD1. Trimming removed 5 bases from V and 3 bases from J; junction bases left unmatched: 5. Germline loops: CDR1 SQVTM, CDR2 ANQGSEA. This CDR3 is built from 13 residues.

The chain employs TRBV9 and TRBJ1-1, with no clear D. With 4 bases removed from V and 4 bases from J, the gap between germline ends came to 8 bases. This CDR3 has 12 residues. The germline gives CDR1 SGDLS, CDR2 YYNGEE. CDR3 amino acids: CASSPHITEAFF. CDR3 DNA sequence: TGTGCCAGCAGCCCACACATCACTGAAGCTTTCTTT.

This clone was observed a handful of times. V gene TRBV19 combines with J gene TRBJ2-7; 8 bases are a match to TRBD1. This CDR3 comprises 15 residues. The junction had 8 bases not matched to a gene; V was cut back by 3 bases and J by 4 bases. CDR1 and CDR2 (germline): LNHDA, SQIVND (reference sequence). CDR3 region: CASSISQGAGYEQYF. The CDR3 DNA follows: TGTGCCAGTAGTATTTCTCAGGGGGCGGGTTACGAGCAGTACTTC.

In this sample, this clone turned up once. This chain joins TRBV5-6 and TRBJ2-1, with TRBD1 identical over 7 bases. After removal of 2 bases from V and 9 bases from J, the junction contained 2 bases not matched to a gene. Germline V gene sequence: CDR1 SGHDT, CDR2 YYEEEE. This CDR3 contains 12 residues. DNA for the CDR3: TGTGCCAGCAGCTTCGACAGGGCTGAGCAGTTCTTC. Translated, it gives CASSFDRAEQFF.

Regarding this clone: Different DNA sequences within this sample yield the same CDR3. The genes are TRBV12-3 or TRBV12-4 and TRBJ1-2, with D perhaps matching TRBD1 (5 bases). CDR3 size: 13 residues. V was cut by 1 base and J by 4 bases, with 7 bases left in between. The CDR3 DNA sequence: TGTGCCAGCAGTTTAGGGGGCAGCTATGGCTACACCTTC. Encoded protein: CASSLGGSYGYTF.

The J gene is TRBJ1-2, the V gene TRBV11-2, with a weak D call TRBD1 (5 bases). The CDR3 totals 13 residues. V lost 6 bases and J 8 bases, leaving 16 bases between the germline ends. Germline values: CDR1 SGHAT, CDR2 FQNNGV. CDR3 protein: CASRNAGGGGYTF. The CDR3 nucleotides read TGTGCCAGCAGGAATGCCGGGGGAGGCGGCTACACCTTC.

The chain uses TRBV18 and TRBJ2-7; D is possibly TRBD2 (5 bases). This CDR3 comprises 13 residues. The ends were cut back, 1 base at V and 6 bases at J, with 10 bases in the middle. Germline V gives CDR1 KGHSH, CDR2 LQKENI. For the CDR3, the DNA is TGTGCCAGCTCACCACTCATCCGGGGCGAGCAGTACTTC. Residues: CASSPLIRGEQYF.

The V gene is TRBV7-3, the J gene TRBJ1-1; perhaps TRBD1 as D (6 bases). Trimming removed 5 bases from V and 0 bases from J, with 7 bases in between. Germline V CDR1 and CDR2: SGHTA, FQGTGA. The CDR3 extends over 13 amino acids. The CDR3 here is CASSRTVNTEAFF. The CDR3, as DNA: TGTGCCAGCAGCCGGACAGTGAACACTGAAGCTTTCTTT. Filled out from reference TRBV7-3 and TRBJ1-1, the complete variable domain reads GAGVSQTPSNKVTEKGKYVELRCDPISGHTALYWYRQSLGQGPEFLIYFQGTGAADDSGLPNDRFFAVRPEGSVSTLKIQRTERGDSAVYLCASSRTVNTEAFFGQGTRLTVV.

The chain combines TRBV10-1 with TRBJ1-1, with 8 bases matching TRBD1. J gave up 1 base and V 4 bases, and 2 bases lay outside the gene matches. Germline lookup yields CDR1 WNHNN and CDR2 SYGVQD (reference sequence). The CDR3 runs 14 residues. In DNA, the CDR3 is TGCGCCAGCAGTGTCGGGACAGGGAACACTGAAGCTTTCTTT. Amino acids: CASSVGTGNTEAFF.

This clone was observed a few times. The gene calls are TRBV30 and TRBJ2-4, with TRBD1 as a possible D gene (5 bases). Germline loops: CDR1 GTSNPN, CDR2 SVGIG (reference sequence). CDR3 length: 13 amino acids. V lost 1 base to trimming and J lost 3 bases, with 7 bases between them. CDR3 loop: CAWSGGNKNIQYF. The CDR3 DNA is TGTGCCTGGAGTGGGGGCAACAAAAACATTCAGTACTTC. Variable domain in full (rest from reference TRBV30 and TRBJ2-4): SQTIHQWPATLVQPVGSPLSLECTVEGTSNPNLYWYRQAAGRGLQLLFYSVGIGQISSEVPQNLSASRPQDRQFILSSKKLLLSDSGFYLCAWSGGNKNIQYFGAGTRLSVL.

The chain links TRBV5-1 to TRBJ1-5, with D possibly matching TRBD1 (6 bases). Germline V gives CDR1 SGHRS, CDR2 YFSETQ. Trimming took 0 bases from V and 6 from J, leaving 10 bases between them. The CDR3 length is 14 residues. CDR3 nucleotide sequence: TGCGCCAGCAGCTTGGGACAGGAAGGTCAGCCCCAGCATTTT. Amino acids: CASSLGQEGQPQHF.

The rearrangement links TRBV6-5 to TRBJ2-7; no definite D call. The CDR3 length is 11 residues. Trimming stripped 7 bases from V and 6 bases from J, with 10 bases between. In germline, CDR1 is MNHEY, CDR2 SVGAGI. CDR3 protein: CASILAGEQYF. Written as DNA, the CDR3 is TGTGCCAGCATCCTGGCAGGCGAGCAGTACTTC.

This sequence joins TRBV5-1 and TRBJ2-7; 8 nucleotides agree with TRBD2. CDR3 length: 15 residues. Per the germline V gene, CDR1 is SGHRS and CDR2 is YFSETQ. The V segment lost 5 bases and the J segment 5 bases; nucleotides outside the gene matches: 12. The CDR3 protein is CASRARGATIDEQYF. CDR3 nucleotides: TGCGCCAGCAGGGCGCGGGGGGCCACCATCGACGAGCAGTACTTC.

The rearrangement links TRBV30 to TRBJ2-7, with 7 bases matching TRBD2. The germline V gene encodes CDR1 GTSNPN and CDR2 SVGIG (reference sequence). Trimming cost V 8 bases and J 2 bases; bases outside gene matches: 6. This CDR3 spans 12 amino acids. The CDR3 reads CAGRDYTYEQYF. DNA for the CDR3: TGTGCCGGCCGGGACTATACCTACGAGCAGTACTTC.